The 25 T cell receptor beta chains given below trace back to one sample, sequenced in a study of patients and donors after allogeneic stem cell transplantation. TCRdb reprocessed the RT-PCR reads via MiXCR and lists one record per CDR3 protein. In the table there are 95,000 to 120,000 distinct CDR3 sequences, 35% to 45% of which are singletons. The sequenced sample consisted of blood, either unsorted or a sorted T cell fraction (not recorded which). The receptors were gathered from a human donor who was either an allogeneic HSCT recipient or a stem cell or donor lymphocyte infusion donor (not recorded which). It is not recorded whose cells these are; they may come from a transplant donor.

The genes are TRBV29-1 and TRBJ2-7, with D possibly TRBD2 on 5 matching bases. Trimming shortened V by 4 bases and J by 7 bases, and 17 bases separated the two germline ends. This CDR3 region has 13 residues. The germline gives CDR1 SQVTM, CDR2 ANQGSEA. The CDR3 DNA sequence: TGCAGCGTTGGTTCTGGGCTCAAGCGGGAGCAGTACTTC. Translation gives CSVGSGLKREQYF.

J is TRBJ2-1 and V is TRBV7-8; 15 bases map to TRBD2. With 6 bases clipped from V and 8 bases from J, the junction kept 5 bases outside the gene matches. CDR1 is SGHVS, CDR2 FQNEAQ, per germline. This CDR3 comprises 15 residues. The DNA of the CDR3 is TGTGCCAGCAGGCCCGGGACTAGCGGGAGGTATGAGCAGTTCTTC. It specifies CASRPGTSGRYEQFF.

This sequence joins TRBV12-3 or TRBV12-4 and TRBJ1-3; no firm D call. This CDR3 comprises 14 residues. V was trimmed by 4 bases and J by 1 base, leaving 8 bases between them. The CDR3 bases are TGTGCCAGCAGTTCTCGAAATTCTGGAAACACCATATATTTT. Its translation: CASSSRNSGNTIYF.

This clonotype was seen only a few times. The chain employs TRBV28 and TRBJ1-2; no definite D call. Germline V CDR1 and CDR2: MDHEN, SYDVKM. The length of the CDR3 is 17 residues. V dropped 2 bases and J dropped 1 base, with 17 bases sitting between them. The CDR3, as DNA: TGTGCCAGCAGTTTAGGGTTTACAGAGTACTTTAACTATGGCTACACCTTC. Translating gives CASSLGFTEYFNYGYTF.

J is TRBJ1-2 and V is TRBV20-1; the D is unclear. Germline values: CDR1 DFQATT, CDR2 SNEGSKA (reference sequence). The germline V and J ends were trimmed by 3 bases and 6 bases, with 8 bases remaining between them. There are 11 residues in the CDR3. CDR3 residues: CSASVGNGYTF. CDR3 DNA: TGCAGTGCTAGTGTAGGGAATGGCTACACCTTC.

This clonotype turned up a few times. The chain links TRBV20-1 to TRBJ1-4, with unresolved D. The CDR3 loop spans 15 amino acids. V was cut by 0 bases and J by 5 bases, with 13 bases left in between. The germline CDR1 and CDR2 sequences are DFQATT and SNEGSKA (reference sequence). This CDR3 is CSARDVSAPNEKLFF. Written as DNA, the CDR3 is TGCAGTGCTAGAGACGTATCAGCCCCAAATGAAAAACTGTTTTTT.

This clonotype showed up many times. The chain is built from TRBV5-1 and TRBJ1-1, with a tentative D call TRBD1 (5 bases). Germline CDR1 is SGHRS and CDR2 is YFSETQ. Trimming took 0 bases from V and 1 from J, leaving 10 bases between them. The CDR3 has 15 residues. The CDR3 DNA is TGCGCCAGCAGCTTGGGTGGGACCAAGAACACTGAAGCTTTCTTT. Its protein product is CASSLGGTKNTEAFF.

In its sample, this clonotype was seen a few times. The CDR3 DNA reads as TGTGCCAGCAGTTCAAGTCTAGCGGGAGATGAGCAGTTCTTC. This sequence encodes CASSSSLAGDEQFF. The V and J genes are TRBV12-3 or TRBV12-4 and TRBJ2-1, with 10 nucleotides matching TRBD2. J was trimmed by 8 bases and V by 4 bases; bases with no gene match: 5. This CDR3 region has 14 residues.

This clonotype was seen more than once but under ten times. CDR3: CASSYGLAGGNEQFF. The CDR3 DNA follows: TGTGCCAGCAGCTACGGACTAGCGGGAGGCAATGAGCAGTTCTTC. The V and J genes are TRBV5-5 and TRBJ2-1; TRBD2 matches 14 bases. Germline V gene lookup returns CDR1 SGHKS and CDR2 YYEKEE (reference sequence). There are 15 residues in the CDR3. Trimming at V came to 3 bases and at J to 6 bases, leaving 2 bases not matched to a gene.

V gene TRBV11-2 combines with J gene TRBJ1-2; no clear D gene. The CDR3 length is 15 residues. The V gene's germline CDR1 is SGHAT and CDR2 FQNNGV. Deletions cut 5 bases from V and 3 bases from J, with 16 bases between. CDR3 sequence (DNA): TGTGCCAGCAGCGGAAGACCTACCCCCCACTATGGCTACACCTTC. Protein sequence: CASSGRPTPHYGYTF.

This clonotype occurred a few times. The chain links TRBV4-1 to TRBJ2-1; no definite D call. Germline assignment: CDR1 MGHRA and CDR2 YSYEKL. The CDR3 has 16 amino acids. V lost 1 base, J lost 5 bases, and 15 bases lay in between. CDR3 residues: CASSQGRLEANNEQFF. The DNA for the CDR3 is TGCGCCAGCAGCCAAGGTAGGCTAGAGGCTAACAATGAGCAGTTCTTC.

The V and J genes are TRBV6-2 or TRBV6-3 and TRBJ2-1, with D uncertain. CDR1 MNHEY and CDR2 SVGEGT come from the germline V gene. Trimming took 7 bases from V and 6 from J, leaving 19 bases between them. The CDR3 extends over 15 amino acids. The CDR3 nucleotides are TGTGCCAGCACCAAACTGCCTTTCTTCGGCAATGAGCAGTTCTTC. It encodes CASTKLPFFGNEQFF.

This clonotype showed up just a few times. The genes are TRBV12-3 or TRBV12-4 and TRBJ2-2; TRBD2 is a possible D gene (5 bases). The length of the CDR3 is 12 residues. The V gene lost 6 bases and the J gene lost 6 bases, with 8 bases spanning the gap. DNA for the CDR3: TGTGCCAGCAGCCAAGCGGCCGGGGAGCTGTTTTTT. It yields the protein CASSQAAGELFF.

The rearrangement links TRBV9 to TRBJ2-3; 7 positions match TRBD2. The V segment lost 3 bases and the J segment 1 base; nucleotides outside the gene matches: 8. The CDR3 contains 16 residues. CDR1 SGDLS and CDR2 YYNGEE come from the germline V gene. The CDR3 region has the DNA TGTGCCAGCAGCGCGGGTAGCGGGCTCCGCACAGATACGCAGTATTTT. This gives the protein CASSAGSGLRTDTQYF.

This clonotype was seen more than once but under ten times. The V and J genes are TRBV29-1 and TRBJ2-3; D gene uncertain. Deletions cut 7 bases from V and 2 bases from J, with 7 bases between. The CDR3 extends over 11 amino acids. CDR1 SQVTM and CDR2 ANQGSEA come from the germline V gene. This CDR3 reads CSASPTDTQYF. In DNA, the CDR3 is TGCAGCGCCTCTCCCACAGATACGCAGTATTTT.

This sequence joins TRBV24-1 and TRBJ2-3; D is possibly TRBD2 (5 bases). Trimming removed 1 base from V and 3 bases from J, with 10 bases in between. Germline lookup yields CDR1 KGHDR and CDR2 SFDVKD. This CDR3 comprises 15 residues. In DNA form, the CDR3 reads TGTGCCACCAGTGATTTCGGGGTGGGGACAGATACGCAGTATTTT. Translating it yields CATSDFGVGTDTQYF.

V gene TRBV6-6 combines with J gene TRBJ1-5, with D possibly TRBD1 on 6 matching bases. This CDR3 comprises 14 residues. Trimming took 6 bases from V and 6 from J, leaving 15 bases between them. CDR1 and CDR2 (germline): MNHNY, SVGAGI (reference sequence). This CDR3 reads CASSRRQEFQPQHF. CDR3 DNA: TGTGCCAGCAGCCGCCGACAGGAATTTCAGCCCCAGCATTTT.

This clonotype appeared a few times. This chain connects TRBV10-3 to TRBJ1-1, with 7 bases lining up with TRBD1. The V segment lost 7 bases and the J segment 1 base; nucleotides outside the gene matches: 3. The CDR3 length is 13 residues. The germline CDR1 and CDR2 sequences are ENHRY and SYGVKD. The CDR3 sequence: CAITGTANTEAFF. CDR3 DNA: TGTGCCATCACTGGGACAGCGAACACTGAAGCTTTCTTT.

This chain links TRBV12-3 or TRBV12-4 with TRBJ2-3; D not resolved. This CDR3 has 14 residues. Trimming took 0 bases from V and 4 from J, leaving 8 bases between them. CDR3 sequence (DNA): TGTGCCAGCAGTTTAGCCGGTACTGCAGATACGCAGTATTTT. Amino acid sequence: CASSLAGTADTQYF.

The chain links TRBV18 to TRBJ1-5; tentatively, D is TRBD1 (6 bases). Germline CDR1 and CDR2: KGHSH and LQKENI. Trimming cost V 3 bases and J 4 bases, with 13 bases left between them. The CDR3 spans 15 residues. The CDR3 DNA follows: TGTGCCAGCTCACCCGGGGCAGGGGATAATCAGCCCCAGCATTTT. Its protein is CASSPGAGDNQPQHF.

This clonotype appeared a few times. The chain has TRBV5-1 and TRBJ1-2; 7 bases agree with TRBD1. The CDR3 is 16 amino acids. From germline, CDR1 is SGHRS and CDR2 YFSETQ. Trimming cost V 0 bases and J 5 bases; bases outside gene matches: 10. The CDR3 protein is CASSLGSTGVVYGYTF. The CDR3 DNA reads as TGCGCCAGCAGCTTGGGATCCACAGGGGTGGTATATGGCTACACCTTC.

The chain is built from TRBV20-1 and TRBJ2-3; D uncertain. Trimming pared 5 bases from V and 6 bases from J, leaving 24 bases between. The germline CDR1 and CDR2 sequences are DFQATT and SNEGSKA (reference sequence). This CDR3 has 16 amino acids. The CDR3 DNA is TGCAGTGCTCAGATCCCAGGCGGTCCCGATTGGGATACGCAGTATTTT. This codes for CSAQIPGGPDWDTQYF.

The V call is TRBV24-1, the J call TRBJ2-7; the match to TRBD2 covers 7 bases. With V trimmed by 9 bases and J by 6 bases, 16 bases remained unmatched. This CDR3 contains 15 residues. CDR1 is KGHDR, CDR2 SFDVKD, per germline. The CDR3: CATLHGLVPTREQYF. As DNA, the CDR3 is TGTGCCACCCTCCACGGACTAGTCCCCACTCGCGAGCAGTACTTC.

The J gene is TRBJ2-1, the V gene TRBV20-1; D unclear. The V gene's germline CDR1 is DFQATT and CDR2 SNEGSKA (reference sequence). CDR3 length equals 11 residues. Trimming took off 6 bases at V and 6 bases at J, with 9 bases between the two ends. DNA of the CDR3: TGCAGTGCAGGAAGAACCAATGAGCAGTTCTTC. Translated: CSAGRTNEQFF.

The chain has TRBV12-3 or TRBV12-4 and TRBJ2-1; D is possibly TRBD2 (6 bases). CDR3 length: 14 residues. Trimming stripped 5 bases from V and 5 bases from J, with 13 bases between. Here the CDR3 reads CASSPLRGNNEQFF. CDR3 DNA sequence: TGTGCCAGCAGTCCCCTTCGCGGGAACAATGAGCAGTTCTTC.